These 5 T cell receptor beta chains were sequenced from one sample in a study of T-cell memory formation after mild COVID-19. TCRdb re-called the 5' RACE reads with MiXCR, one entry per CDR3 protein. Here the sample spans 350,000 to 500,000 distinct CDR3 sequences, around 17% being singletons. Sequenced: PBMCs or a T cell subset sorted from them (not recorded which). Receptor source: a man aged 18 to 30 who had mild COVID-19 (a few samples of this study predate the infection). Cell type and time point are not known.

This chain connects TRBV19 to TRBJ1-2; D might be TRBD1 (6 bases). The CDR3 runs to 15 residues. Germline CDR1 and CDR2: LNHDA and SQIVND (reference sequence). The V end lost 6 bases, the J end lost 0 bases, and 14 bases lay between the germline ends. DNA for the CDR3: TGTGCCAGTAGCCTTCGGGACACAGCTAACTATGGCTACACCTTC. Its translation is CASSLRDTANYGYTF.

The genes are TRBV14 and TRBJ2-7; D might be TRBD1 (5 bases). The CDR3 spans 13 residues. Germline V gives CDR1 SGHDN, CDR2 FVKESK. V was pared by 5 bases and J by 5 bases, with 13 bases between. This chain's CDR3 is CASSTSRVDEQYV. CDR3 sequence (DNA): TGTGCCAGCAGCACTTCCAGGGTGGACGAGCAGTACGTC.

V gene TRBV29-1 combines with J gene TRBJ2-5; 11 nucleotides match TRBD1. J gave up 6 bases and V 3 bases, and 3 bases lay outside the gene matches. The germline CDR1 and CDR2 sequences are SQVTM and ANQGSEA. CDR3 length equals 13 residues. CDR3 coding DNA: TGCAGCGTTGAGGGACAGGGGGTGAAGACCCAGTACTTC. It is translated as CSVEGQGVKTQYF.

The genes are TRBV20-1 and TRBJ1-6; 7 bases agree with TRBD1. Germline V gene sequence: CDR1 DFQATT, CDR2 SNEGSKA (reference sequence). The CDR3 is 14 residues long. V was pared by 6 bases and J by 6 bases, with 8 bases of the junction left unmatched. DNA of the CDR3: TGCAGTGCCCAGGGGGGGCAGGGTAATTCACCCCTCCACTTT. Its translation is CSAQGGQGNSPLHF.

The CDR3 region is CSVAGLLAGELFF. The DNA for the CDR3 is TGCAGCGTTGCGGGACTCCTCGCCGGGGAGCTGTTTTTT. V usage is TRBV29-1 and J usage is TRBJ2-2; D might be TRBD2 (6 bases). CDR3 length equals 13 residues. Trimming took off 4 bases at V and 6 bases at J, with 12 bases between the two ends. CDR1 and CDR2 (germline): SQVTM, ANQGSEA.